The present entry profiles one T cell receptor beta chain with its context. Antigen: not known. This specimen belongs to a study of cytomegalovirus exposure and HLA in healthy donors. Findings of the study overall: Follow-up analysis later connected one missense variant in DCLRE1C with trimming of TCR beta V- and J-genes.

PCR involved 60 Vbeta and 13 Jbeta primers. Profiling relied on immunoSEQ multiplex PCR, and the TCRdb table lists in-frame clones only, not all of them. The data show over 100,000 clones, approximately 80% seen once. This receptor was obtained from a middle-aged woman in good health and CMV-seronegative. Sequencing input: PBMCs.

CDR3 loop: CASSLEGRGRTEAFF. DNA for the CDR3: TGCGCCAGCAGCTTGGAGGGCAGGGGTCGGACTGAAGCTTTCTTT. The V call is TRBV5-1, the J call TRBJ1-1, with D possibly matching TRBD1 (6 bases). Germline CDR1 and CDR2: SGHRS and YFSETQ. The CDR3 runs 15 residues. With 0 bases removed from V and 5 bases from J, the gap between germline ends came to 14 bases.